Listed below are T cell receptor beta chains from one sample, sequenced in a study of post-analysis software for immune sequencing data. TCRdb redid the calling of the PCR reads with MiXCR, one entry per CDR3 protein. The repertoire has about 540,000 distinct CDR3 sequences, around a third of them found once; the top ten carry around 5.9%. Sample: blood. The receptors derive from a girl aged 2 to 17 with multiple sclerosis. CDR3s include the opening cysteine and the closing phenylalanine or tryptophan. The D gene is left open where the match is weak. Size is stated for part of the rows, as once, few or many counts, or as a class when the clone is expanded.

>TRBD1|TRBV4-1|TRBJ1-2|.
CASSFRDRDRGGYTF
TGCGCCAGCAGCTTCCGCGACCGGGACAGGGGCGGCTACACCTTC
>.|TRBV6-5|TRBJ2-7|.
CASRKSGRAYEQYF
TGTGCCAGCAGGAAATCTGGACGTGCCTACGAGCAGTACTTC
>TRBD1|TRBV5-1|TRBJ2-3|few
CASSPGTVSTDTQYF
TGCGCCAGCAGCCCCGGGACAGTGTCCACAGATACGCAGTATTTT
>.|TRBV20-1|TRBJ1-1|.
CSFTENTEAFF
TGCAGTTTCACAGAGAACACTGAAGCTTTCTTT
>TRBD1|TRBV20-1|TRBJ1-4|.
CSAPRQGGEEKLFF
TGCAGTGCTCCGCGACAGGGTGGAGAAGAAAAACTGTTTTTT
>TRBD1|TRBV20-1|TRBJ2-7|.
CSAQGDRSRVGSYEQYF
TGCAGTGCTCAGGGGGACAGGTCTAGGGTGGGATCCTACGAGCAGTACTTC
>.|TRBV5-1|TRBJ2-2|.
CASSLMGTRTGELFF
TGCGCCAGCAGCTTGATGGGGACGCGCACCGGGGAGCTGTTTTTT
>.|TRBV13|TRBJ2-5|few
CASSLREGETQYF
TGTGCCAGCAGCTTAAGGGAAGGAGAGACCCAGTACTTC
>TRBD1|TRBV9|TRBJ1-2|.
CASSNRQGENGYTF
TGTGCCAGCAGCAATCGACAGGGGGAAAATGGCTACACCTTC
>.|TRBV10-3|TRBJ2-1|.
CAISESSSSWNEQFF
TGTGCCATCAGTGAGTCCTCTAGCTCGTGGAATGAGCAGTTCTTC
>.|TRBV27|TRBJ1-2|.
CASSFSGEYGYTF
TGTGCCAGCAGTTTTTCGGGGGAGTATGGCTACACCTTC
>TRBD2|TRBV20-1|TRBJ2-1|many
CSAGRTSGDGEQFF
TGCAGTGCTGGCCGGACTAGCGGGGACGGTGAGCAGTTCTTC
>.|TRBV20-1|TRBJ1-2|.
CSARVMDGYTF
TGCAGTGCTAGGGTCATGGATGGCTACACCTTC
>.|TRBV28|TRBJ1-2|.
CASVGGNNYGYTF
TGTGCCAGTGTGGGGGGGAATAACTATGGCTACACCTTC
>.|TRBV6-1|TRBJ2-1|.
CASSAGLTYNEQFF
TGTGCCAGCAGTGCAGGGCTGACCTACAATGAGCAGTTCTTC
>.|TRBV6-5|TRBJ1-5|once
CASSSRGLGNQPQHF
TGTGCCAGCAGCAGCAGGGGTCTGGGCAATCAGCCCCAGCATTTT
>.|TRBV5-1|TRBJ1-1|.
CASSLGNWGRFNTEAFF
TGCGCCAGCAGCTTGGGGAACTGGGGCAGATTTAACACTGAAGCTTTCTTT
>.|TRBV5-1|TRBJ1-4|.
CASSLAGGLTTHEKLFF
TGCGCCAGCAGCTTGGCGGGGGGGCTAACGACACATGAAAAACTGTTTTTT
>.|TRBV5-1|TRBJ1-2|few
CASSLETGRGYTF
TGCGCCAGCAGCTTGGAGACAGGTCGGGGCTACACCTTC
>.|TRBV27|TRBJ2-7|once
CASSFSRGYGQYF
TGTGCCAGCAGTTTCTCTAGGGGCTACGGGCAGTACTTC
>.|TRBV5-1|TRBJ1-5|few
CASSLAGRDQPQHF
TGTGCCAGCAGCTTAGCGGGGCGAGATCAGCCCCAGCATTTT
>TRBD2|TRBV12-3/TRBV12-4|TRBJ2-7|once
CASKAPGLAGSETRYF
TGTGCCAGCAAGGCCCCGGGACTAGCGGGCTCAGAGACCCGGTACTTC
>.|TRBV3-1|TRBJ2-4|.
CASSQDGSLGSIQYF
TGTGCCAGCAGCCAAGATGGTTCTCTGGGAAGCATTCAGTACTTC
>TRBD1|TRBV19|TRBJ1-1|.
CASSTRTGGAWNTEAFF
TGTGCCAGTAGTACTCGGACAGGGGGCGCGTGGAACACTGAAGCTTTCTTT
>.|TRBV7-8|TRBJ2-1|few
CASSLDFGAEQFF
TGTGCCAGCAGCTTAGACTTCGGCGCTGAGCAGTTCTTC
>TRBD2|TRBV19|TRBJ2-1|.
CASSPSGGDEQFF
TGTGCCAGTAGTCCGTCGGGAGGGGACGAGCAGTTCTTC
>.|TRBV7-6|TRBJ1-2|.
CASSFGNEGYGYTF
TGTGCCAGCAGCTTTGGCAATGAGGGCTATGGCTACACCTTC